This T cell receptor beta chain appears in the sequencing data of a study of beta chain features in type 1 diabetes listed by TCRdb under 2018. In the study overall: Mean age, gender distribution, total cell number and subset yield did not differ between patients and healthy donors. The study compared TCRB repertoires of sorted circulating CD4+ T cell subsets between recently diagnosed type 1 diabetes patients and matched healthy donors. Regulatory and stem cell-like memory subsets were isolated from only 8 patients and roughly 8 healthy donors, whereas naive and central memory subsets came from all 28 donors. A total of roughly 98,000,000 sorted cells were examined across all samples, and a strong correlation was observed between cell number per subset and RNA yield.

Here is what the overall study found, with its caveats: Because small numbers of individuals were included in the HLA sub-analyses, any influence of HLA type on TCRB rearrangement was left unresolved. At VDJ recombination sites, type 1 diabetes patients had fewer insertions and more deleted nucleotides, which implies abnormalities in thymic rearrangement. The naive, central memory and regulatory TCRB repertoires appeared to resemble one another more closely among patients than among healthy donors. PCR might favor shorter templates, but patient and control samples were amplified and corrected together, so any skew would affect both groups equally. Type 1 diabetes patients showed a moderate but significant shortening of TCRB CDR3 length in all four CD4+ subsets. Because cDNA was sequenced instead of genomic DNA, activated cells with high expression could be over-represented, although the groups did not differ in activation or CD3 levels.

Concerning this clone: This clone's antigen is unknown. Per-nucleotide qualities are absent, and no much larger clonotype sits a single base away.

A single peripheral blood draw of about 116 mL on average was collected from each donor into heparinised tubes. A BD FACSAria II was used to sort naive, central memory, regulatory and stem cell-like memory CD4+ T cells with a panel that included CD45RO, CCR7, CD25, CD127, CD95 and CD27. All sorted populations exceeded 98% purity. Right away, PBMCs were isolated by Lymphoprep density gradient centrifugation and were stained directly, with no culture step. So that batch effects would be minimized, each experiment stained and sorted samples in pairs, pairing one healthy donor with one patient. CDR3 length: 14 amino acids, cysteine to phenylalanine. Only the CDR3 region is kept as DNA, spanning 42 bases read in frame from base 1. V and J lose 2 bases and 0 bases, and a span of 8 bases separates them. CDR1 LGHNT and CDR2 FRNRAP were looked up in the germline V gene. All of the isolated RNA was reverse transcribed with the High Capacity cDNA Reverse Transcription Kit, so expressed TCRB transcripts were sequenced. Naive, central memory and regulatory T cell samples underwent deep immunoSEQ sequencing, averaging around 3.6 million total reads per sample. After sorted cells were lysed in RLT buffer, RNA was extracted with DNase-treated RNeasy Micro or Mini kits, with the choice depending on cell number. To prevent cross-contamination, each cell subset was processed individually, whereas patient and healthy donor samples were processed jointly. Using the immunoSEQ multiplex PCR, TCRB sequences were amplified from cDNA into 87-bp fragments spanning the CDR3 region. The amplicons were sequenced using the Illumina HiSeq platform. The study's processing was this. Synthetic template baselines were used to correct PCR bias computationally, reads within Hamming distance 2 were collapsed, and singletons that could not be merged were discarded. Reads were aligned to IMGT to assign V, D and J genes, CDR3 length, and insertions or deletions at six rearrangement sites. Within each subset, clonotype counts were normalized to sorted cell number, and only after that were true diversity and Gini coefficients computed with the tcR R package. The overlap coefficient, calculated on TCRB nucleotide sequences, was used to measure repertoire sharing. Out-of-frame TCRB sequences from naive cells were analyzed as a proxy for the pre-selection repertoire. TCRdb provides this immuneACCESS table in a form limited to in-frame rearrangements. Some clones are lacking; in checked studies, under half of them reflect an unresolved V gene, and why the rest are absent is not known. The V and J calls and clone size are taken from that table; D and trimming were inferred from the DNA. Here the sample has under 450,000 clones; over 13% occur a single time. The leading ten clones occupy under 0.02% of the sample.

The source is a woman under 30 in good health. Sequenced sample: naive CD4+ T cells from blood. The cell subset or site label on this specimen signifies: true naive CD4+ T cells. Recombination joined TRBV12-5 with TRBJ2-7, and the D gene may be TRBD2, 6 bases matching. The CDR3 region: CASGLPGDSYEQYF. The DNA sequence is TGTGCTAGTGGTTTGCCGGGGGACTCCTACGAGCAGTACTTC.